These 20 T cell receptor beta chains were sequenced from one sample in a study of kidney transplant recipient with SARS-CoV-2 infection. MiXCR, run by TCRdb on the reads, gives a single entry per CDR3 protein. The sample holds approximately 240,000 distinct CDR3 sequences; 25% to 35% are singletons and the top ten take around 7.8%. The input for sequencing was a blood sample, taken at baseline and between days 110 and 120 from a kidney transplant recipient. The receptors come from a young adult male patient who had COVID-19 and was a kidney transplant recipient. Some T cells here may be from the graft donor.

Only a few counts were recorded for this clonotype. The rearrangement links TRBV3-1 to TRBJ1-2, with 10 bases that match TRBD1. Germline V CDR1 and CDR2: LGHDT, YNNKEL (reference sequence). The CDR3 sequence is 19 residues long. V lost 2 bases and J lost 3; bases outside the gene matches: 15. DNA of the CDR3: TGTGCCAGCAGCCAAACTTTGGGACAGGGGTCCCCCTTGTACTATGGCTACACCTTC. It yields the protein CASSQTLGQGSPLYYGYTF.

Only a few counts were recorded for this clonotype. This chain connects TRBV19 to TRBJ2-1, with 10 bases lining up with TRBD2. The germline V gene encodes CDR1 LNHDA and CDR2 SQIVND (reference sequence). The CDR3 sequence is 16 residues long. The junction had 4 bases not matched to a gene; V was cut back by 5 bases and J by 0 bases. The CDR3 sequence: CASSPASGSSYNEQFF. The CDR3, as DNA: TGTGCCAGTAGTCCCGCTAGCGGGAGCTCCTACAATGAGCAGTTCTTC.

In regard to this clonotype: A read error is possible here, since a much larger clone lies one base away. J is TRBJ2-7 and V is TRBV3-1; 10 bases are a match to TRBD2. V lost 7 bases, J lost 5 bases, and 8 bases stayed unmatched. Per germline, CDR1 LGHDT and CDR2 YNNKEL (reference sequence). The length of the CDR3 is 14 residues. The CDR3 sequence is CASKQAGGPNEQYF. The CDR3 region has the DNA TGTGCCAGCAAGCAAGCGGGAGGGCCTAACGAGCAGTACTTC.

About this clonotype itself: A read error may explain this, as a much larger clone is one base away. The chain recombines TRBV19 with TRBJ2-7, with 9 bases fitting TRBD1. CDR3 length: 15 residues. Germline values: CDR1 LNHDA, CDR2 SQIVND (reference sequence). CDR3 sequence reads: CANSISGTGNYEQYF. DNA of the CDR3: TGTGCCAATAGTATTTCCGGGACAGGGAATTACGAGCAGTACTTC.

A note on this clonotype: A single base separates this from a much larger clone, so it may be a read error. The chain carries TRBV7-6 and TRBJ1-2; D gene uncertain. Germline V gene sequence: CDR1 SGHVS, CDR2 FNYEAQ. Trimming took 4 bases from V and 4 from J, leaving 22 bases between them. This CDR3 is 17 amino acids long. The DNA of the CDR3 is TGTGCCAGCAGCTGTCCGCCTGAATCTCGAAAGACCTATGGCTACACCTTC. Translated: CASSCPPESRKTYGYTF.

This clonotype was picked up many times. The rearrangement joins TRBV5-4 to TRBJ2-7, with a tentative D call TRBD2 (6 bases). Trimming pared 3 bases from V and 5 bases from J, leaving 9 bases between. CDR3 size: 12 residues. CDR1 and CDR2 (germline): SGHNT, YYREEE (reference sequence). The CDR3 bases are TGTGCCAGCAGCTCGGGAGTCAACGAGCAGTACTTC. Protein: CASSSGVNEQYF.

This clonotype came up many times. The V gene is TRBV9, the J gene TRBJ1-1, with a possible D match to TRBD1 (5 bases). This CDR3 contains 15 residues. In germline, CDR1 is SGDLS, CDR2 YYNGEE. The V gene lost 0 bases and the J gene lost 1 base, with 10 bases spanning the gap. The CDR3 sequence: CASSVGGTSNTEAFF. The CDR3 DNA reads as TGTGCCAGCAGCGTAGGGGGGACGTCGAACACTGAAGCTTTCTTT.

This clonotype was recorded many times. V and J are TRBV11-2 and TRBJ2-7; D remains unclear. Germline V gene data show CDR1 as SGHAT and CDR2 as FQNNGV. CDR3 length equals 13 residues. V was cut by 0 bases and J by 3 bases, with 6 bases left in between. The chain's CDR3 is CASSLDLDYEQYF. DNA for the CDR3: TGTGCCAGCAGCTTAGATCTGGACTACGAGCAGTACTTC.

CDR3 bases: TGTGCCAGCAGCCAGACTAGCGGGGGTACTACAGATACGCAGTATTTT. It is translated as CASSQTSGGTTDTQYF. The chain uses TRBV7-6 and TRBJ2-3; 12 nucleotides match TRBD2. The CDR3 extends over 16 amino acids. The germline CDR1 and CDR2 sequences are SGHVS and FNYEAQ. Germline trimming cut 5 bases from V and 3 bases from J; bases unmatched to any gene: 6.

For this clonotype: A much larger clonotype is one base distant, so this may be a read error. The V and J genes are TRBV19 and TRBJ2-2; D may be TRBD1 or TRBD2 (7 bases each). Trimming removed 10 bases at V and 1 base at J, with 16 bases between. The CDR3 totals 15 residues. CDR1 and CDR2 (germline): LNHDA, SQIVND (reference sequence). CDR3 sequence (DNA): TGTGCCACCAGGGGGGCTAGCGGGAACACCGGGGAGCTGTTTTTT. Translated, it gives CATRGASGNTGELFF. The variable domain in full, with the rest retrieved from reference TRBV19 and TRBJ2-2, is DGGITQSPKYLFRKEGQNVTLSCEQNLNHDAMYWYRQDPGQGLRLIYYSQIVNDFQKGDIAEGYSVSREKKESFPLTVTSAQKNPTAFYLCATRGASGNTGELFFGEGSRLTVL.

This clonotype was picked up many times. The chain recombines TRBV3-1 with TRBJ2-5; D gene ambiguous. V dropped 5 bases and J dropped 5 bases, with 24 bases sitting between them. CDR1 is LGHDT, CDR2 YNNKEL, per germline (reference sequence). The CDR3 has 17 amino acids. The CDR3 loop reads CASSLVTPISFSETQYF. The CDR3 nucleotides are TGTGCCAGCAGCTTAGTGACTCCCATTTCTTTCTCTGAGACCCAGTACTTC.

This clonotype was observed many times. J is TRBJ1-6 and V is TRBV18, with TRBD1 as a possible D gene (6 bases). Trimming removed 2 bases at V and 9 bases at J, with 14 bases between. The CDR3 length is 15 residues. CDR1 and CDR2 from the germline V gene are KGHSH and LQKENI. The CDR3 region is CASSPNDPRGSPLHF. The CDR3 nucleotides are TGTGCCAGCTCACCAAATGATCCCAGGGGTTCACCCCTCCACTTT.

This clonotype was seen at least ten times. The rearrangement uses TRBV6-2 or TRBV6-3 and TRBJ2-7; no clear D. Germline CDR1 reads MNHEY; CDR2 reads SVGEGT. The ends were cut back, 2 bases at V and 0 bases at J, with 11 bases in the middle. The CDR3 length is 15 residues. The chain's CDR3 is CASSYGISSSYEQYF. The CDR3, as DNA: TGTGCCAGCAGTTACGGGATATCGAGCTCCTACGAGCAGTACTTC.

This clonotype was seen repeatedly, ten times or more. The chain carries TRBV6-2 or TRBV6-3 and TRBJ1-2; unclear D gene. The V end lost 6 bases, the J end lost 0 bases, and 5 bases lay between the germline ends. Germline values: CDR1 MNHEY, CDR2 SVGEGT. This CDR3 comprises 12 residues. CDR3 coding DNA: TGTGCCAGCAGGCGGACTAACTATGGCTACACCTTC. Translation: CASRRTNYGYTF.

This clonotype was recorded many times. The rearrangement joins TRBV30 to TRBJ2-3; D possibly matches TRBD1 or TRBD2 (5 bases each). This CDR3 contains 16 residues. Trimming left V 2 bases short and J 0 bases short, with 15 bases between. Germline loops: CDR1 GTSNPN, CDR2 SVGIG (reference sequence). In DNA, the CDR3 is TGTGCCTGGAGTCCCCTCCCAGGGACCAGCACAGATACGCAGTATTTT. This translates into CAWSPLPGTSTDTQYF.

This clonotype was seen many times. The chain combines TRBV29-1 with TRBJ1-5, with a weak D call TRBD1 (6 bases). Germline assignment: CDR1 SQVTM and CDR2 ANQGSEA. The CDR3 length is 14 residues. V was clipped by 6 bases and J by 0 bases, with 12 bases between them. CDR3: CSVRDNNSNQPQHF. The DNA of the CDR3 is TGCAGCGTCCGGGACAACAATAGCAATCAGCCCCAGCATTTT. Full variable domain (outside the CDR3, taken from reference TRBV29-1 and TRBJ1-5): SAVISQKPSRDICQRGTSLTIQCQVDSQVTMMFWYRQQPGQSLTLIATANQGSEATYESGFVIDKFPISRPNLTFSTLTVSNMSPEDSSIYLCSVRDNNSNQPQHFGDGTRLSIL.

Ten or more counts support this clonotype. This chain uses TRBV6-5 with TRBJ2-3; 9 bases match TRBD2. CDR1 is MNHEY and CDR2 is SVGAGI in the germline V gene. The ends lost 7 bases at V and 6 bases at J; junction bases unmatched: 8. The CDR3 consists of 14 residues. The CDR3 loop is CASTVAGVGDTQYF. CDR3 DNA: TGTGCCAGCACCGTAGCGGGAGTGGGTGATACGCAGTATTTT.

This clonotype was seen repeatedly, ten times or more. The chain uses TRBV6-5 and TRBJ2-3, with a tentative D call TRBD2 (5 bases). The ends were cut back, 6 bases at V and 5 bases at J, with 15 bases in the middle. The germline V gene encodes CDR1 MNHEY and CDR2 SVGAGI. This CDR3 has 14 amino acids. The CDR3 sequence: CASSAANGGDTQYF. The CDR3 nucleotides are TGTGCCAGCAGCGCGGCAAACGGAGGAGATACGCAGTATTTT.

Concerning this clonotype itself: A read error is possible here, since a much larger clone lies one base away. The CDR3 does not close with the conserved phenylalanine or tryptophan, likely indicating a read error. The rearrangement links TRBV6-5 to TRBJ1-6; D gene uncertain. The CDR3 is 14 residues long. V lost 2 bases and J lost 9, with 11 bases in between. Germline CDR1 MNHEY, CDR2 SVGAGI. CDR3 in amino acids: CASSYGQNSSPLHL. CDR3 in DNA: TGTGCCAGCAGTTACGGGCAGAACTCTTCACCCCTCCACCTT.

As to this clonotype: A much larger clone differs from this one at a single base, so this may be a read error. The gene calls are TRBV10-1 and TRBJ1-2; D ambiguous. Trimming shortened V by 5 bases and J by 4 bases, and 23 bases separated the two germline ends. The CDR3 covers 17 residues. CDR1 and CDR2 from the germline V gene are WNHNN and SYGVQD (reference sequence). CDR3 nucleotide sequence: TGCGCCAGCAGTTCCTGCAGAGGATCGCGAAAGACCTATGGCTACACCTTC. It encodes CASSSCRGSRKTYGYTF.